A single T cell receptor beta chain is shown here with its context. Additional DNA sequences in this sample encode the identical CDR3. Per the original methods: It was from reference gene primer amplification that nucleated cell counts were estimated. Only in-frame clones appear in the TCRdb table, and some are missing; sequencing was by immunoSEQ multiplex PCR. Clone size and V and J calls were adopted from that table, with D and trimming inferred from the DNA. The profile shows approximately 210,000 clones, more than 75% of them singletons. From germline, CDR1 is LNHDA and CDR2 SQIVND (reference sequence). This CDR3 is built from 15 residues. The ends lost 3 bases at V and 0 bases at J; junction bases unmatched: 0. These data are taken from a study of blood T cell repertoires in COVID-19. The overall study: Donors in the United States, Italy and Spain gave samples during acute or convalescent COVID-19. Nucleic acid was either cDNA or gDNA, and it came from T cells, B-cell-depleted T cells, or PBMCs.

Sequenced input: peripheral blood. J is TRBJ2-1 and V is TRBV19; 9 nucleotides line up with TRBD2. The source is a human donor in a cohort sampled during active COVID-19. CDR3 in amino acids: CASSMRGGSYNEQFF. CDR3 sequence (DNA): TGTGCCAGTAGTATGCGGGGGGGCTCCTACAATGAGCAGTTCTTC.